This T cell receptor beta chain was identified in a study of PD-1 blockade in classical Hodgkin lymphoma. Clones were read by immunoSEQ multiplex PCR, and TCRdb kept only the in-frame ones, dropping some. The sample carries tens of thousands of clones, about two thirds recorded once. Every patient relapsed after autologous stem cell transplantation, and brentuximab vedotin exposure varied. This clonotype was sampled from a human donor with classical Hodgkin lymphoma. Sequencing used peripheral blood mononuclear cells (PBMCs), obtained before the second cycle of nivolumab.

This CDR3 reads CANSNDRMNTEAFF. CDR3 nucleotide sequence: TGTGCCAACTCTAATGACAGGATGAACACTGAAGCTTTCTTT. This chain links TRBV6-1 with TRBJ1-1; perhaps TRBD1 as D (6 bases). CDR3 length: 14 amino acids. Trimming stripped 10 bases from V and 0 bases from J, with 15 bases between. Germline-derived CDR1 and CDR2 are MNHNS and SASEGT.